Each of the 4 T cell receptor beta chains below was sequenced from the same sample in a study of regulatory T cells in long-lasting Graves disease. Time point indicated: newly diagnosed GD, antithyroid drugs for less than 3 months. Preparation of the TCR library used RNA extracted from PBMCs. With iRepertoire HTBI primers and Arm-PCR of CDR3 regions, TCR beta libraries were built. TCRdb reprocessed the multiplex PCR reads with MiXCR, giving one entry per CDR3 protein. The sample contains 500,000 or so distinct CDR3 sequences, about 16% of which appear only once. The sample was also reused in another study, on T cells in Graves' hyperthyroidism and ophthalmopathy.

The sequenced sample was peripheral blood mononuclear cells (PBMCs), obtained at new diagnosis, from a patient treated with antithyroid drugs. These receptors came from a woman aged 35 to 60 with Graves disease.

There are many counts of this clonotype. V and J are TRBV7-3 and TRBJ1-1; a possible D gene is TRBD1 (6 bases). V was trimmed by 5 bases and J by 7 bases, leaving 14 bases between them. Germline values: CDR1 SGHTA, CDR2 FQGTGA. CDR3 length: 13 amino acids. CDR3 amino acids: CASSPGGGGEAFF. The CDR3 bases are TGTGCCAGCAGCCCAGGCGGGGGCGGTGAAGCTTTCTTT.

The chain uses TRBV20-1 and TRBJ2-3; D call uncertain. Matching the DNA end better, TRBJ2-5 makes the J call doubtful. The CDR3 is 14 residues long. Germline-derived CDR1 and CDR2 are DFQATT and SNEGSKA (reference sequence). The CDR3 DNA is TGCAGTGCTAGAGATCCTAGGGCAATAGAGACCCAGTACTTC. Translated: CSARDPRAIETQYF.

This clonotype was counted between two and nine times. The CDR3 is CASRSSGQGSETQYF. DNA of the CDR3: TGTGCCAGCAGATCCTCGGGACAGGGGTCAGAGACCCAGTACTTC. This chain uses TRBV28 with TRBJ2-5, with 10 bases fitting TRBD1. Germline CDR1 is MDHEN and CDR2 is SYDVKM. The V and J ends lost 6 bases and 4 bases, in that order; junction bases with no gene match: 8. The CDR3 sequence is 15 residues long.

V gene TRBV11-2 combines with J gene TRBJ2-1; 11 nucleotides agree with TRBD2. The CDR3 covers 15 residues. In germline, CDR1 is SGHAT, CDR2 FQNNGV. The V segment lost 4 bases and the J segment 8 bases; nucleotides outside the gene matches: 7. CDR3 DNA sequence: TGTGCCAGCAGCTCTAGCGGGGGGTTTATAGATGAGCAGTTCTTC. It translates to CASSSSGGFIDEQFF.